The 22 T cell receptor beta chains given below trace back to one sample, sequenced in a study of blood T cell repertoires in COVID-19 (dated by TCRdb to 2018 to 2020). The library was built by means of the immunoSEQ multiplex PCR assay. TCRdb's version of the immuneACCESS table is confined to in-frame rearrangements and falls short of the full clone set. An unresolved V gene accounts for under half of the shortfall where checked; the remainder is of unknown origin. The sample table holds some 340,000 clones, of which more than 85% were seen once. The ten largest clones represent roughly 3.9% of the sample. Sample: PBMCs or T cells enriched from blood (not recorded which). Receptors were obtained from a woman in her twenties or thirties who had been exposed to COVID-19.

V is TRBV7-2 and J is TRBJ2-7; 15 nucleotides line up with TRBD2. Trimming cost V 4 bases and J 7 bases; bases outside gene matches: 5. Per germline, CDR1 SGHTA and CDR2 FQGNSA. The CDR3 has 15 residues. Written as DNA, the CDR3 is TGTGCCAGCAGCTCCGGACTAGCGGGGGGGCAAGAGCAGTACTTC. Amino acids: CASSSGLAGGQEQYF.

The V call is TRBV30, the J call TRBJ2-7; possible D gene TRBD2, 6 bases. The germline CDR1 and CDR2 sequences are GTSNPN and SVGIG (reference sequence). The CDR3 totals 12 residues. V gave up 3 bases and J gave up 2 bases, with 8 bases separating them. CDR3 DNA: TGTGCCTGGAGCTCGGGGGCCTACGAGCAGTACTTC. Translating gives CAWSSGAYEQYF.

The gene calls are TRBV13 and TRBJ2-7; 8 bases map to TRBD1. Germline V gene data show CDR1 as PRHDT and CDR2 as FYEKMQ (reference sequence). The CDR3 loop spans 16 amino acids. V gave up 0 bases and J gave up 5 bases; unmatched junction bases: 9. The CDR3 DNA reads TGTGCCAGCAGCTTAGGCCTGGGACAGGTGGTCGACGAGCAGTACTTC. Translation: CASSLGLGQVVDEQYF.

The chain uses TRBV11-1 and TRBJ2-3, with D possibly being TRBD2 (6 bases). Trimming took 6 bases from V and 2 from J, leaving 18 bases between them. In germline, CDR1 is SGHAT, CDR2 FQDESV (reference sequence). This CDR3 contains 16 residues. CDR3 bases: TGTGCCAGCAGACCTAATTTGGCGGACTACACAGATACGCAGTATTTT. This gives the protein CASRPNLADYTDTQYF. Together with reference TRBV11-1 and TRBJ2-3, the CDR3 gives the full variable domain: EAEVAQSPRYKITEKSQAVAFWCDPISGHATLYWYRQILGQGPELLVQFQDESVVDDSQLPKDRFSAERLKGVDSTLKIQPAELGDSAMYLCASRPNLADYTDTQYFGPGTRLTVL.

CDR3 nucleotide sequence: TGTGCCAGCAGCTTAGTGGGGGGGTCCTATAATTCACCCCTCCACTTT. Its protein product is CASSLVGGSYNSPLHF. The gene calls are TRBV7-2 and TRBJ1-6, with a tentative D call TRBD1 (5 bases). The CDR3 runs to 16 residues. Trimming stripped 1 base from V and 1 base from J, with 8 bases between. Germline CDR1 and CDR2: SGHTA and FQGNSA.

The chain is built from TRBV7-8 and TRBJ2-5; 13 bases are a match to TRBD2. Trimming cost V 3 bases and J 6 bases; bases outside gene matches: 13. Germline V lookup: CDR1 SGHVS, CDR2 FQNEAQ. The CDR3 extends over 18 amino acids. Here the CDR3 DNA reads TGTGCCAGCAGCTTGGGACTAGCGGGACCCAAGAGGTTAAAGACCCAGTACTTC. It encodes CASSLGLAGPKRLKTQYF. The full variable domain, with the rest looked up from reference TRBV7-8 and TRBJ2-5, is GAGVSQSPRYKVAKRGQDVALRCDPISGHVSLFWYQQALGQGPEFLTYFQNEAQLDKSGLPSDRFFAERPEGSVSTLKIQRTQQEDSAVYLCASSLGLAGPKRLKTQYFGPGTRLLVL.

This sequence joins TRBV5-1 and TRBJ1-3, with no clear D. V was clipped by 7 bases and J by 0 bases, with 17 bases between them. Germline assignment: CDR1 SGHRS and CDR2 YFSETQ. The CDR3 is 16 residues long. CDR3 bases: TGCGCCAGCTGCGCCAGCCCGGGAAACTCTGGAAACACCATATATTTT. This translates into CASCASPGNSGNTIYF.

This rearrangement joins TRBV19 to TRBJ1-5, with 7 nucleotides matching TRBD1. V lost 5 bases to trimming and J lost 3 bases; unmatched junction nucleotides: 4. The CDR3 covers 14 residues. The germline V gene has CDR1 LNHDA and CDR2 SQIVND (reference sequence). This chain's CDR3 is CASSADRDNQPQHF. Written as DNA, the CDR3 is TGTGCCAGTAGTGCAGACAGGGACAATCAGCCCCAGCATTTT. Based on the CDR3 plus reference TRBV19 and TRBJ1-5, the full variable domain is DGGITQSPKYLFRKEGQNVTLSCEQNLNHDAMYWYRQDPGQGLRLIYYSQIVNDFQKGDIAEGYSVSREKKESFPLTVTSAQKNPTAFYLCASSADRDNQPQHFGDGTRLSIL.

This clone appeared a single time. V is TRBV3-1 (or the pseudogene TRBV3-2) and J is TRBJ1-5; the D is unclear. The CDR3 runs to 14 residues. The ends were cut back, 0 bases at V and 7 bases at J, with 10 bases in the middle. Germline V gene lookup returns CDR1 LGHDT and CDR2 YNNKEL (reference sequence). Here the CDR3 reads CASSQESARQPQHF. The CDR3 DNA follows: TGTGCCAGCAGCCAAGAGTCGGCGCGGCAGCCCCAGCATTTT.

The chain couples TRBV19 to TRBJ2-7, with D perhaps matching TRBD2 (6 bases). Germline V gene lookup returns CDR1 LNHDA and CDR2 SQIVND (reference sequence). V was cut by 3 bases and J by 2 bases, with 14 bases left in between. This CDR3 is built from 15 residues. In nucleotides, the CDR3 is TGTGCCAGTAGTATGTCGGGAGCCAGCCCCTACGAGCAGTACTTC. This gives the protein CASSMSGASPYEQYF.

This sequence joins TRBV11-3 and TRBJ2-2; 10 bases line up with TRBD1. V lost 5 bases to trimming and J lost 0 bases; unmatched junction nucleotides: 3. The CDR3 is 16 residues long. Germline CDR1 reads SGHNT; CDR2 reads YENEEA. CDR3 nucleotides: TGTGCCAGCAGCCCAGGACAGGGGGCGAACACCGGGGAGCTGTTTTTT. Protein product: CASSPGQGANTGELFF.

The rearrangement links TRBV5-1 to TRBJ2-7; TRBD1 is a possible D gene (7 bases). With 4 bases removed from V and 1 base from J, the gap between germline ends came to 15 bases. The germline CDR1 and CDR2 sequences are SGHRS and YFSETQ. The CDR3 runs to 15 residues. The CDR3 DNA reads TGCGCCAGCAGCCGCGGGACAGCCAATTCCTACGAGCAGTACTTC. Translation gives CASSRGTANSYEQYF.

The chain recombines TRBV9 with TRBJ1-1; D uncertain. V was clipped by 4 bases and J by 0 bases, with 16 bases between them. Germline-derived CDR1 and CDR2 are SGDLS and YYNGEE. The CDR3 totals 16 residues. DNA for the CDR3: TGTGCCAGCAGCCCCCGGACGGGAGGGATGAACACTGAAGCTTTCTTT. It codes for CASSPRTGGMNTEAFF.

This clone was found once. The sample carries other DNA sequences with the same CDR3. The chain has TRBV5-1 and TRBJ1-1; perhaps TRBD1 as D (5 bases). Trimming removed 0 bases at V and 6 bases at J, with 9 bases between. The CDR3 extends over 13 amino acids. CDR1 is SGHRS, CDR2 YFSETQ, per germline. Here the CDR3 reads CASSLVGGAEAFF. CDR3 bases: TGCGCCAGCAGCTTGGTGGGGGGAGCTGAAGCTTTCTTT.

This chain uses TRBV5-1 with TRBJ2-1, with TRBD1 matching over 8 bases. Per the germline V gene, CDR1 is SGHRS and CDR2 is YFSETQ. The CDR3 consists of 16 residues. V lost 5 bases and J lost 8; bases outside the gene matches: 15. Here the CDR3 reads CASSAQGGPVRDEQFF. DNA of the CDR3: TGCGCCAGCAGTGCACAGGGGGGACCTGTGAGGGATGAGCAGTTCTTC. Full variable domain (rest looked up from reference TRBV5-1 and TRBJ2-1): KAGVTQTPRYLIKTRGQQVTLSCSPISGHRSVSWYQQTPGQGLQFLFEYFSETQRNKGNFPGRFSGRQFSNSRSEMNVSTLELGDSALYLCASSAQGGPVRDEQFFGPGTRLTVL.

The genes are TRBV7-8 and TRBJ2-1, with a tentative D call TRBD2 (7 bases). This CDR3 is built from 14 residues. V was shortened by 5 bases and J by 9 bases, with 17 bases between the two germline ends. Germline assignment: CDR1 SGHVS and CDR2 FQNEAQ. The CDR3 DNA sequence: TGTGCCAGCAGCCCAGTAGGGGGGGTAGGTGAGCAGTTCTTC. It yields the protein CASSPVGGVGEQFF. The full variable domain, its missing parts supplied by reference TRBV7-8 and TRBJ2-1, is GAGVSQSPRYKVAKRGQDVALRCDPISGHVSLFWYQQALGQGPEFLTYFQNEAQLDKSGLPSDRFFAERPEGSVSTLKIQRTQQEDSAVYLCASSPVGGVGEQFFGPGTRLTVL.

The chain is built from TRBV18 and TRBJ1-1; a weak D match, TRBD1 (5 bases). CDR3 length equals 15 residues. The V gene lost 6 bases and the J gene lost 7 bases, with 21 bases spanning the gap. Germline V lookup: CDR1 KGHSH, CDR2 LQKENI. CDR3 DNA sequence: TGTGCCAGCTCCCTACAACCCGACAGAGTAGGTGAAGCTTTCTTT. Protein product: CASSLQPDRVGEAFF.

The chain is built from TRBV2 and TRBJ2-5, with 9 bases identical to TRBD2. The germline CDR1 and CDR2 sequences are SNHLY and FYNNEI. CDR3 size: 12 residues. The trim removed 8 bases at V and 5 bases at J, leaving 3 bases unmatched. The DNA for the CDR3 is TGTGCCAGCGGGACTAGCCAGGAGACCCAGTACTTC. This encodes CASGTSQETQYF.

The chain combines TRBV10-1 with TRBJ2-7; D perhaps matches TRBD2 (5 bases). Germline CDR1 is WNHNN and CDR2 is SYGVQD (reference sequence). Trimming stripped 3 bases from V and 2 bases from J, with 8 bases between. CDR3 length: 13 residues. The CDR3 coding sequence is TGCGCCAGCAGTGATACCGGGACCTACGAGCAGTACTTC. Translated: CASSDTGTYEQYF.

A single count supports this clone. V and J are TRBV4-1 and TRBJ1-2, with TRBD1 as a possible D gene (6 bases). The CDR3 totals 18 residues. CDR1 is MGHRA and CDR2 is YSYEKL in the germline V gene. V lost 4 bases, J lost 7 bases, and 28 bases lay in between. The DNA for the CDR3 is TGCGCCAGCAGCCGCCCATCCCGGGACACTATTTACAGTTCTGGCTACACCTTC. Amino acid sequence: CASSRPSRDTIYSSGYTF.

The chain recombines TRBV3-1 (or the pseudogene TRBV3-2) with TRBJ1-5; no firm D call. With 3 bases removed from V and 9 bases from J, the gap between germline ends came to 12 bases. The length of the CDR3 is 13 residues. Per the germline V gene, CDR1 is LGHDT and CDR2 is YNNKEL (reference sequence). In DNA form, the CDR3 reads TGTGCCAGCAGCCAGGGGAGGCAATGGCCCCAGCATTTT. As protein: CASSQGRQWPQHF.

This sequence joins TRBV9 and TRBJ2-2, with D tentatively TRBD1 (6 bases). Germline V CDR1 and CDR2: SGDLS, YYNGEE. Trimming removed 0 bases at V and 5 bases at J, with 14 bases between. This CDR3 comprises 16 residues. The CDR3 is CASSVATGPLTGELFF. The CDR3 coding sequence is TGTGCCAGCAGCGTAGCAACAGGGCCGCTTACCGGGGAGCTGTTTTTT.